This T cell receptor beta chain was recovered during a study of lymphopenia after photon versus proton radiotherapy. Study outcomes and limitations: Proton therapy kept repertoires fairly stable, unlike photons, which gained effector/memory cells. Post-nadir diversity loss with photons came from oligoclonal expansion, particularly CD8+ Temra cells. Larger post-nadir TCR diversity loss correlated inversely with survival in deceased patients. Only patients who died were analyzed for survival; proton advantage is unproven.

Sequencing was performed with immunoSEQ multiplex PCR; in TCRdb, only in-frame clones are kept and a portion is missing. The table has 20,000 to 30,000 clones, roughly 85% seen once. This CDR3 has 15 amino acids. Germline CDR1 reads MDHEN; CDR2 reads SYDVKM. Concerning this clone itself: Antigen: not known.

This sequence joins TRBV28 and TRBJ2-5; 8 bases map to TRBD1. The J call could be wrong; TRBJ2-7 is a better fit for the DNA end. This TCR came from a woman aged 65 to 85 with pancreatic cancer. The sample was peripheral blood, taken from a patient treated with proton-based radiotherapy. For the CDR3, the DNA is TGTGCCAGCAGTTTCCCCTGGACAGGGACCTACGAGCAGTACTTC. Encoded protein: CASSFPWTGTYEQYF.